This T cell receptor (beta chain) was found in a study of technical replicates of blood from a few donors. Looked up from germline, CDR1 is ENHRY and CDR2 is SYGVKD. The V gene lost 10 bases and the J gene lost 0 bases, with 10 bases spanning the gap. This CDR3 spans 13 amino acids. Profiled with immunoSEQ multiplex PCR; TCRdb holds only in-frame clones, not every one. The sample lists about 12,000 clones, around 96% occurring once. The sequenced material came from PBMCs. The clonotype originates from a human donor in good health. The J gene is TRBJ1-3, the V gene TRBV10-3; D is ambiguous. In nucleotides, the CDR3 is TGTGCCACCCGGGATTTCTCTGGAAACACCATATATTTT. Amino acids: CATRDFSGNTIYF.